The clone carrying this TCR beta chain was observed at least ten times. It was RNA transcripts that yielded the amplified TCR beta CDR3 regions. HTBI primers were used for first-round RT-PCR of the TCR CDR3. TCRdb re-called the multiplex PCR reads through MiXCR, storing one row per CDR3 protein. The sample has approximately 590,000 distinct CDR3 sequences, less than 20% seen once. Each diagnosis drew on symptoms, thyroxine, TRAb, thyroid ultrasound and orbital computed tomography findings. V lost 0 bases to trimming and J lost 2 bases, with 10 bases between them. Looked up from germline, CDR1 is KGHSH and CDR2 is LQKENI. The CDR3 is made up of 15 amino acids. The data were taken from a study of T cells in Graves' hyperthyroidism and ophthalmopathy.

This sequence joins TRBV18 and TRBJ1-1; D is uncertain. The TCR was taken from a woman in her twenties or thirties with Graves' hyperthyroidism. Sequences were obtained from blood. DNA of the CDR3: TGTGCCAGCTCACCACCGTACGCAGCTAACACTGAAGCTTTCTTT. Translation gives CASSPPYAANTEAFF.